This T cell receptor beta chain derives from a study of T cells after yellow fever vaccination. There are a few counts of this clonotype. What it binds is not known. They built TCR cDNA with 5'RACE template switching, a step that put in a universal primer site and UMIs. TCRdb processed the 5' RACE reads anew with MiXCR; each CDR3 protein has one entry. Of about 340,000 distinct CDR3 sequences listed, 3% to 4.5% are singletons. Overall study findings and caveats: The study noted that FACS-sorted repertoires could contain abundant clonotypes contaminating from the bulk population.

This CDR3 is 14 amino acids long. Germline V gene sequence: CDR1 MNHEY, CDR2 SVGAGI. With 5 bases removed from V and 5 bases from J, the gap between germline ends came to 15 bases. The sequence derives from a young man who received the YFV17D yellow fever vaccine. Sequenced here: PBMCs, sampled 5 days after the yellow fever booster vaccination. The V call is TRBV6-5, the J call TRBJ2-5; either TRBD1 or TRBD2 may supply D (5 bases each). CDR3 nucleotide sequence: TGTGCCAGCAGTCACGGGGCTTCGGGGGAGACCCAGTACTTC. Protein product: CASSHGASGETQYF.